This TCR beta chain was identified in a study of neoadjuvant nivolumab and ipilimumab in lung cancer. Findings and caveats of the study: Only two of four nivolumab-treated tumors gained richness and clonality by surgery. Pretherapy blood TCR richness correlated positively with resected tumor richness. TCR receptors were sequenced in few samples.

In this sample, this clone is large. The antigen is not known. The CDR3 runs to 16 residues. After removal of 0 bases from V and 6 bases from J, the junction contained 6 bases not matched to a gene. CDR1 LGHNA and CDR2 YNFKEQ come from the germline V gene. The table came from immunoSEQ multiplex PCR; TCRdb's copy has only in-frame clones and leaves some out. This sample has 1,500 to 2,500 clones; 81% occur once, and the top ten carry about 4.5%. The sequence was collected from an adult with non-small cell lung cancer. Material: tumor tissue, obtained before neoadjuvant nivolumab, alone or with ipilimumab. V usage is TRBV4-2 and J usage is TRBJ2-3; 10 bases agree with TRBD2. The CDR3: CASSQEGASGSDTQYF. The CDR3 coding sequence is TGTGCCAGCAGCCAAGAAGGGGCTAGCGGGAGTGATACGCAGTATTTT.